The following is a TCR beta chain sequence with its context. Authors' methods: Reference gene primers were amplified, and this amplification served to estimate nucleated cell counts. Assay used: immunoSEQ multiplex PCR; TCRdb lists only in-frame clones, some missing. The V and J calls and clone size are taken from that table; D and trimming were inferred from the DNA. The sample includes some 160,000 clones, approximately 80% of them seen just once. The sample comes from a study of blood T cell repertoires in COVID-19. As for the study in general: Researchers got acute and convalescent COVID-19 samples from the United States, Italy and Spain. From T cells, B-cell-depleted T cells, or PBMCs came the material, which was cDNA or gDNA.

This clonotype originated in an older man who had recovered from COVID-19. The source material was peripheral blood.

The CDR3 DNA is TGTGCCAGCAGTTACCCCCTATGCTTGCCCTACGAGCAGTACTTC. It encodes CASSYPLCLPYEQYF. The chain couples TRBV6-5 to TRBJ2-7; D uncertain. The CDR3 totals 15 residues. V was trimmed by 2 bases and J by 2 bases, leaving 13 bases between them. Germline CDR1 and CDR2: MNHEY and SVGAGI.